The 27 T cell receptor beta chains presented below share a single source sample, sequenced in a study of cytomegalovirus exposure and HLA in healthy donors. This table comes from immunoSEQ multiplex PCR, and its TCRdb copy is limited to in-frame clones, with some not included. The table includes under 400,000 clones, nearly 90% detected once. Sequenced input: PBMCs. Receptors were obtained from a man aged 25 to 45 in good health and CMV-seronegative.

The V call is TRBV5-1, the J call TRBJ2-7, with TRBD2 as a possible D gene (5 bases). Between the trimmed V and J ends, which lost 4 bases and 4 bases, there was a span of 12 bases. Germline CDR1 and CDR2: SGHRS and YFSETQ. The CDR3 totals 13 residues. This chain's CDR3 is CASSPIRGYEQYF. As DNA, the CDR3 is TGCGCCAGCAGCCCGATCCGGGGTTACGAGCAGTACTTC.

The rearrangement links TRBV7-2 to TRBJ1-2, with TRBD1 as a possible D gene (5 bases). The CDR3 loop spans 15 amino acids. Trimming cost V 1 base and J 6 bases, with 15 bases left between them. The germline CDR1 and CDR2 sequences are SGHTA and FQGNSA. The CDR3 DNA follows: TGTGCCAGCAGCTTAGTAGTGACAGCCCTGAATGGCTACACCTTC. Protein: CASSLVVTALNGYTF.

The rearrangement uses TRBV5-4 and TRBJ2-7; no clear D. Trimming took 0 bases from V and 0 from J, leaving 7 bases between them. There are 14 residues in the CDR3. CDR1 is SGHNT and CDR2 is YYREEE in the germline V gene (reference sequence). The CDR3 sequence: CASSLGQSSYEQYF. DNA of the CDR3: TGTGCCAGCAGCTTGGGGCAAAGCTCCTACGAGCAGTACTTC.

The chain combines TRBV6-5 with TRBJ1-2, with D unresolved. This CDR3 is built from 11 residues. Germline V gene data show CDR1 as MNHEY and CDR2 as SVGAGI. Trimming took off 7 bases at V and 8 bases at J, with 11 bases between the two ends. CDR3 loop: CASTHGVGYTF. The CDR3 nucleotides read TGTGCCAGCACCCACGGGGTGGGCTACACCTTC.

J is TRBJ2-7 and V is TRBV6-5; 7 bases map to TRBD2. This CDR3 is built from 15 residues. Trimming took 6 bases from V and 10 from J; bases not matched to a gene: 18. The germline V gene encodes CDR1 MNHEY and CDR2 SVGAGI. CDR3 sequence reads: CASSPTGGLVTIQYF. CDR3 in DNA: TGTGCCAGCAGCCCCACGGGAGGACTAGTCACGATCCAGTACTTC.

The chain combines TRBV27 with TRBJ1-6; the match to TRBD1 covers 10 bases. Trimming at V came to 2 bases and at J to 9 bases, leaving 10 bases not matched to a gene. Per the germline V gene, CDR1 is MNHEY and CDR2 is SMNVEV (reference sequence). This CDR3 is 17 amino acids long. CDR3 in DNA: TGTGCCAGCAGTTTACCCTCCGGGACAGGGGTTTTTTCACCCCTCCACTTT. This encodes CASSLPSGTGVFSPLHF.

V gene TRBV6-5 combines with J gene TRBJ1-4; the D gene is possibly TRBD1 (5 bases). Germline CDR1 and CDR2: MNHEY and SVGAGI. V lost 2 bases, J lost 4 bases, and 14 bases lay in between. This CDR3 is built from 16 residues. This CDR3 is CASSYGGGANNEKLFF. Here the CDR3 DNA reads TGTGCCAGCAGTTACGGAGGCGGGGCCAATAATGAAAAACTGTTTTTT.

The chain carries TRBV9 and TRBJ1-1, with 7 nucleotides matching TRBD1. CDR1 and CDR2 (germline): SGDLS, YYNGEE. The junction had 3 bases not matched to a gene; V was cut back by 0 bases and J by 4 bases. CDR3 length: 14 amino acids. The CDR3 loop is CASSVGQGGTEAFF. The CDR3 DNA reads TGTGCCAGCAGCGTAGGGCAGGGGGGCACTGAAGCTTTCTTT.

V and J are TRBV5-6 and TRBJ2-5, with 9 bases identical to TRBD1. This CDR3 is built from 16 residues. Looked up from germline, CDR1 is SGHDT and CDR2 is YYEEEE. J lost 3 bases, V lost 1 base, and 7 bases had no gene match. CDR3 DNA: TGTGCCAGCAGCTTGAAGACAACAGGGGGCAAAGAGACCCAGTACTTC. It translates to CASSLKTTGGKETQYF.

The CDR3 is CASSSPPGRPNTEAFF. The CDR3 region has the DNA TGTGCCAGCAGCTCTCCACCCGGGAGGCCGAACACTGAAGCTTTCTTT. V is TRBV7-2 and J is TRBJ1-1, with unresolved D. The CDR3 totals 16 residues. Germline lookup yields CDR1 SGHTA and CDR2 FQGNSA. V was cut by 4 bases and J by 1 base, with 16 bases left in between.

In DNA, the CDR3 is TGTGCCAGCAGGGACCGGGGGTTGAACACTGAAGCTTTCTTT. The encoded protein is CASRDRGLNTEAFF. This sequence joins TRBV27 and TRBJ1-1; weak D call: TRBD1 (5 bases). CDR3 length: 14 residues. V was shortened by 6 bases and J by 0 bases, with 11 bases between the two germline ends. Germline V gene data show CDR1 as MNHEY and CDR2 as SMNVEV (reference sequence).

J is TRBJ2-2 and V is TRBV9, with D maybe TRBD2 (5 bases). The CDR3 is 13 amino acids. The V and J ends lost 9 bases and 6 bases respectively, with 15 bases between them. Per the germline V gene, CDR1 is SGDLS and CDR2 is YYNGEE. CDR3 region: CATQRTHSGELFF. In nucleotides, the CDR3 is TGTGCCACCCAGCGGACGCACTCCGGGGAGCTGTTTTTT.

The CDR3 loop reads CASTSWETNYGYTF. In DNA form, the CDR3 reads TGTGCCAGCACCTCTTGGGAGACTAACTATGGCTACACCTTC. The V call is TRBV7-9, the J call TRBJ1-2, with D hard to call. Germline CDR1 and CDR2: SEHNR and FQNEAQ (reference sequence). The CDR3 extends over 14 amino acids. Trimming removed 7 bases from V and 0 bases from J, with 12 bases in between.

The table lists this clone with a count of one. Its ends do not fully match the called genes, so a read error is possible. The genes are TRBV7-8 and TRBJ2-7, with 11 bases matching TRBD2. The germline gives CDR1 SGHVS, CDR2 FQNEAQ. There are 15 residues in the CDR3. CDR3: CASSLAGLAENEQYF. CDR3 sequence (DNA): TGTGCCAGCAGCCTAGCGGGACTAGCGGAAAACGAGCAGTACTTC.

This clone was recorded only once. This chain joins TRBV6-1 and TRBJ1-6; D is unresolved. The CDR3 is 18 residues long. Trimming pared 0 bases from V and 3 bases from J, leaving 15 bases between. Per germline, CDR1 MNHNS and CDR2 SASEGT. The CDR3 region has the DNA TGTGCCAGCAGTGAAGCGTTTGGCACCCATAACTATAATTCACCCCTCCACTTT. Translated: CASSEAFGTHNYNSPLHF.

This chain joins TRBV6-5 and TRBJ2-7, with TRBD2 identical over 7 bases. J was trimmed by 2 bases and V by 0 bases; bases with no gene match: 1. CDR1 is MNHEY and CDR2 is SVGAGI in the germline V gene. CDR3 length: 14 residues. The CDR3 sequence is CASSYSRGTYEQYF. CDR3 coding DNA: TGTGCCAGCAGTTACTCGCGGGGGACCTACGAGCAGTACTTC.

In DNA form, the CDR3 reads TGTGCCAGTAGTGCCCCCGGACAGGGGAACTATGGCTACACCTTC. Encoded protein: CASSAPGQGNYGYTF. This chain uses TRBV19 with TRBJ1-2, with TRBD1 matching over 9 bases. CDR1 and CDR2 (germline): LNHDA, SQIVND (reference sequence). CDR3 length equals 15 residues. With 5 bases clipped from V and 2 bases from J, the junction kept 6 bases outside the gene matches.

J is TRBJ2-2 and V is TRBV19; D possibly corresponds to TRBD2 (6 bases). The CDR3 has 14 amino acids. Looked up from germline, CDR1 is LNHDA and CDR2 is SQIVND (reference sequence). Trimming removed 6 bases from V and 4 bases from J, with 12 bases in between. The CDR3 sequence is CASSPTGSTGELFF. CDR3 nucleotides: TGTGCCAGTAGCCCGACCGGGAGCACCGGGGAGCTGTTTTTT.

The chain couples TRBV5-1 to TRBJ1-1, with 8 positions matching TRBD1. CDR1 is SGHRS and CDR2 is YFSETQ in the germline V gene. CDR3 length: 16 amino acids. V lost 4 bases to trimming and J lost 0 bases; unmatched junction nucleotides: 8. DNA of the CDR3: TGCGCCAGCAGCCCTCGGACAGGGACTTTGAACACTGAAGCTTTCTTT. It yields the protein CASSPRTGTLNTEAFF.

The J gene is TRBJ1-3, the V gene TRBV4-3, with unresolved D. V lost 0 bases and J lost 0, with 6 bases in between. Germline CDR1 and CDR2: LGHNA and YSLEER. This CDR3 is built from 15 residues. The chain's CDR3 is CASSQDPSSGNTIYF. CDR3 sequence (DNA): TGCGCCAGCAGCCAAGATCCGAGCTCTGGAAACACCATATATTTT.

The table lists this clone with a count of one. The rearrangement joins TRBV30 to TRBJ2-3; no reliable D call. The V gene lost 3 bases and the J gene lost 0 bases, with 10 bases spanning the gap. Looked up from germline, CDR1 is GTSNPN and CDR2 is SVGIG (reference sequence). CDR3 length equals 14 residues. CDR3 DNA: TGTGCCTGGAGGAGAGCGTTGAGCACAGATACGCAGTATTTT. This gives the protein CAWRRALSTDTQYF.

This clone has just a few counts. The J gene is TRBJ2-7, the V gene TRBV19; D gene unclear. Trimming removed 0 bases at V and 4 bases at J, with 10 bases between. CDR3 size: 14 residues. Germline V gives CDR1 LNHDA, CDR2 SQIVND (reference sequence). The DNA of the CDR3 is TGTGCCAGTAGTATAGATCTATCCCGTTACGAGCAGTACTTC. Translating gives CASSIDLSRYEQYF.

This clone showed up just once. The rearrangement uses TRBV5-5 and TRBJ2-7; D is unclear. CDR3 size: 11 residues. With 9 bases removed from V and 5 bases from J, the gap between germline ends came to 12 bases. Germline lookup yields CDR1 SGHKS and CDR2 YYEKEE (reference sequence). DNA for the CDR3: TGTGCCACCGGTCGAGCTAACGAGCAGTACTTC. Translated: CATGRANEQYF.

The chain employs TRBV5-1 and TRBJ1-2, with D tentatively TRBD1 (6 bases). V was clipped by 0 bases and J by 4 bases, with 7 bases between them. Germline V lookup: CDR1 SGHRS, CDR2 YFSETQ. The CDR3 totals 13 residues. CDR3: CASSLVGAYGYTF. For the CDR3, the DNA is TGCGCCAGCAGCTTGGTGGGGGCCTATGGCTACACCTTC.

The CDR3 DNA reads TGTGCCAGCAGCTTATGGGGCGGGGAAAATGGCTACACCTTC. As protein: CASSLWGGENGYTF. The chain is built from TRBV7-2 and TRBJ1-2, with D perhaps TRBD1 (5 bases). CDR1 and CDR2 from the germline V gene are SGHTA and FQGNSA. The CDR3 runs to 14 residues. Trimming left V 2 bases short and J 6 bases short, with 13 bases between.

The rearrangement joins TRBV7-9 to TRBJ2-1; no reliable D call. CDR1 and CDR2 (germline): SEHNR, FQNEAQ (reference sequence). This CDR3 region has 11 residues. V shed 6 bases and J shed 3 bases, with 3 bases lying between them. The CDR3 DNA is TGTGCCAGCAGTCGCTACAATGAGCAGTTCTTC. Protein sequence: CASSRYNEQFF.

V gene TRBV19 combines with J gene TRBJ2-5; a possible D gene is TRBD1 (7 bases). Per germline, CDR1 LNHDA and CDR2 SQIVND (reference sequence). The CDR3 sequence is 15 residues long. V lost 5 bases and J 5 bases, leaving 18 bases between the germline ends. CDR3 region: CASSHAASGGETQYF. The CDR3, as DNA: TGTGCCAGTAGTCATGCGGCCTCAGGGGGGGAGACCCAGTACTTC.